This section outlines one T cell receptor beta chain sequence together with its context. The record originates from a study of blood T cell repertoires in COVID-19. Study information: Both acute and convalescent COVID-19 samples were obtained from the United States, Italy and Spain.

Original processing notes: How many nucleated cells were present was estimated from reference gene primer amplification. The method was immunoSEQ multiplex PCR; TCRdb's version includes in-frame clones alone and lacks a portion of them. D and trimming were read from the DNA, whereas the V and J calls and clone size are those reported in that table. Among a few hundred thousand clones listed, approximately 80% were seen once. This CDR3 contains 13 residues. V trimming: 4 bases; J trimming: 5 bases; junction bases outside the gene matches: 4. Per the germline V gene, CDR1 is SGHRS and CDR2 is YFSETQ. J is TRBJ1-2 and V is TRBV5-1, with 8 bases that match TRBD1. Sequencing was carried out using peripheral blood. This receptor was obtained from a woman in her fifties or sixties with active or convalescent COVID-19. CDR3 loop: CASSTGQDYGYTF. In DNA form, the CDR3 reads TGCGCCAGCAGCACGGGACAGGATTATGGCTACACCTTC.